This T cell receptor (beta chain) was sequenced for a study of blood T cell repertoires in COVID-19. Study details: Some COVID-19 samples were acute and others convalescent; all came from the United States, Italy and Spain. T cells, B-cell-depleted T cells, or PBMCs supplied cDNA or gDNA.

In the study's own analysis: Estimates of nucleated cell counts were drawn from the amplification of reference gene primers. Clones were read by immunoSEQ multiplex PCR, and TCRdb kept only the in-frame ones, dropping some. Clone size and V and J calls were adopted from that table, with D and trimming inferred from the DNA. The sample consists of under 95,000 clones, around 80% of them appearing once. The V gene end was trimmed by 7 bases and the J gene end by 4 bases; junction bases not matched to a gene: 7. The CDR3 runs 14 residues. The germline V gene has CDR1 MDHEN and CDR2 SYDVKM. Sequenced: peripheral blood. The clonotype was recovered from an elderly woman with active or convalescent COVID-19. This rearrangement joins TRBV28 to TRBJ2-1; 7 positions match TRBD1. DNA of the CDR3: TGTGCCAGCAATATTCGGGACAGTTACAATGAGCAGTTCTTC. Protein product: CASNIRDSYNEQFF.